One sample yielded the 7 T cell receptor beta chains listed below, sequenced in a study of T cell changes during pregnancy in multiple sclerosis. Repertoires were generated with immunoSEQ multiplex PCR, while TCRdb's copy carries only in-frame clones and drops some. The sample contains tens of thousands of clones, roughly 90% of which appear only once. The input for sequencing was peripheral blood, taken after pregnancy. All receptors come from a female donor in good health, enrolled as a control in a pregnancy study.

The V and J genes are TRBV15 and TRBJ2-7; TRBD2 might be the D (5 bases). The CDR3 runs to 14 residues. Germline values: CDR1 LNHNV, CDR2 YYDKDF (reference sequence). The V end lost 3 bases, the J end lost 6 bases, and 15 bases lay between the germline ends. The CDR3: CATSRRIVGSEQYF. As DNA, the CDR3 is TGTGCCACCAGCAGGCGGATCGTGGGGAGCGAGCAGTACTTC.

V usage is TRBV11-2 and J usage is TRBJ2-4; D is possibly TRBD2 (5 bases). V lost 1 base and J lost 9, with 16 bases in between. Germline V gene lookup returns CDR1 SGHAT and CDR2 FQNNGV. The CDR3 extends over 15 amino acids. The CDR3 nucleotides read TGTGCCAGCAGCTTAGGATCCGGGAATCTTGGCATTCAGTACTTC. It specifies CASSLGSGNLGIQYF.

This chain uses TRBV5-4 with TRBJ2-3, with TRBD2 as a possible D gene (5 bases). Deletions cut 0 bases from V and 6 bases from J, with 14 bases between. The CDR3 is made up of 15 amino acids. The V gene's germline CDR1 is SGHNT and CDR2 YYREEE (reference sequence). The CDR3 loop is CASSLGGKISDTQYF. The CDR3 bases are TGTGCCAGCAGCTTGGGAGGGAAGATTTCGGATACGCAGTATTTT.

The J gene is TRBJ1-1, the V gene TRBV15, with a tentative D call TRBD1 (6 bases). Germline values: CDR1 LNHNV, CDR2 YYDKDF (reference sequence). The CDR3 runs to 13 residues. V dropped 6 bases and J dropped 6 bases, with 14 bases sitting between them. CDR3 region: CATRGTGKAEAFF. The CDR3, as DNA: TGTGCCACCAGGGGTACAGGGAAGGCTGAAGCTTTCTTT.

The J gene is TRBJ2-7, the V gene TRBV7-9, with TRBD1 matching 7 bases. Germline V gene data show CDR1 as SEHNR and CDR2 as FQNEAQ (reference sequence). This CDR3 has 16 residues. The V segment lost 3 bases and the J segment 4 bases; nucleotides outside the gene matches: 12. The CDR3 spells CASSFSTTGSQYEQYF. CDR3 nucleotides: TGTGCCAGCAGCTTCTCCACGACAGGGTCTCAGTACGAGCAGTACTTC. Full variable domain (remainder filled in from reference TRBV7-9 and TRBJ2-7): DTGVSQNPRHKITKRGQNVTFRCDPISEHNRLYWYRQTLGQGPEFLTYFQNEAQLEKSRLLSDRFSAERPKGSFSTLEIQRTEQGDSAMYLCASSFSTTGSQYEQYFGPGTRLTVT.

The gene calls are TRBV4-1 and TRBJ1-3; D gene unclear. V was cut by 0 bases and J by 1 base, with 4 bases left in between. Germline V lookup: CDR1 MGHRA, CDR2 YSYEKL. The CDR3 sequence is 14 residues long. This CDR3 is CASSQETSGNTIYF. CDR3 nucleotide sequence: TGCGCCAGCAGCCAAGAAACTTCTGGAAACACCATATATTTT.

The rearrangement joins TRBV18 to TRBJ2-7, with D possibly matching TRBD2 (5 bases). The CDR3 loop spans 15 amino acids. Germline values: CDR1 KGHSH, CDR2 LQKENI. V was pared by 7 bases and J by 0 bases, with 16 bases between. The CDR3 region is CASFPRVTNSYEQYF. The CDR3 coding sequence is TGTGCCAGCTTTCCGCGGGTAACAAACTCCTACGAGCAGTACTTC.